The following is a T cell receptor beta chain sequence with its context. Sequencing was performed with immunoSEQ multiplex PCR; in TCRdb, only in-frame clones are kept and a portion is missing. The repertoire includes 250,000 to 350,000 clones, 87% of them detected once, and 7.8% sits in the top ten. Trimming cost V 4 bases and J 3 bases, with 4 bases left between them. Germline V gives CDR1 SEHNR, CDR2 FQNEAQ (reference sequence). The length of the CDR3 is 13 residues. The record originates from a study of blood T cell repertoires in COVID-19. Study-wide background: Nucleic acid was either cDNA or gDNA, and it came from T cells, B-cell-depleted T cells, or PBMCs.

The chain recombines TRBV7-9 with TRBJ2-6; D is uncertain. The TCR comes from a woman aged 50 to 65 who had recovered from COVID-19. Sequencing was carried out using peripheral blood. The DNA of the CDR3 is TGTGCCAGCAGCTCGGGTGGGGCCAACGTCCTGACTTTC. As protein: CASSSGGANVLTF. Full variable domain (missing parts from reference TRBV7-9 and TRBJ2-6): DTGVSQNPRHKITKRGQNVTFRCDPISEHNRLYWYRQTLGQGPEFLTYFQNEAQLEKSRLLSDRFSAERPKGSFSTLEIQRTEQGDSAMYLCASSSGGANVLTFGAGSRLTVL.